Shown below are 3 T cell receptor beta chains from a single sample sequenced in a study of T cells in Graves' hyperthyroidism and ophthalmopathy. RNA transcripts yielded amplified TCR beta CDR3 regions. First-round RT-PCR targeting the TCR CDR3 was performed with the HTBI primer set. TCRdb ran MiXCR on the multiplex PCR reads and lists one entry per CDR3 protein. This table holds more than 500,000 distinct CDR3 sequences, approximately 16% found once. Sequencing was performed on blood. These receptors all come from a woman in her twenties or thirties with Graves' ophthalmopathy.

This clonotype was counted only a few times. The genes are TRBV7-2 and TRBJ2-3; 9 bases align to TRBD1. With 2 bases clipped from V and 6 bases from J, the junction kept 3 bases outside the gene matches. The CDR3 runs to 14 residues. CDR1 SGHTA and CDR2 FQGNSA come from the germline V gene. The CDR3 DNA reads as TGTGCCAGCAGCTTACTACAGGGGGCGGATACGCAGTATTTT. It codes for CASSLLQGADTQYF.

This clonotype was counted ten times or more. V gene TRBV3-1 combines with J gene TRBJ2-1; 14 bases map to TRBD2. Germline values: CDR1 LGHDT, CDR2 YNNKEL (reference sequence). Trimming at V came to 4 bases and at J to 0 bases, leaving 8 bases not matched to a gene. The CDR3 consists of 19 residues. For the CDR3, the DNA is TGTGCCAGCAGCCGATCCGGGACTAGCGGGAGAATCTCCTACAATGAGCAGTTCTTC. Translation gives CASSRSGTSGRISYNEQFF.

This clonotype was counted only a few times. The chain employs TRBV6-1 and TRBJ1-3; D is uncertain. Per germline, CDR1 MNHNS and CDR2 SASEGT. The CDR3 extends over 14 amino acids. Between the trimmed V and J ends, which lost 7 bases and 0 bases, there was a span of 10 bases. CDR3 nucleotide sequence: TGTGCCAGCACTGGGCAGAGCTCTGGAAACACCATATATTTT. It translates to CASTGQSSGNTIYF.